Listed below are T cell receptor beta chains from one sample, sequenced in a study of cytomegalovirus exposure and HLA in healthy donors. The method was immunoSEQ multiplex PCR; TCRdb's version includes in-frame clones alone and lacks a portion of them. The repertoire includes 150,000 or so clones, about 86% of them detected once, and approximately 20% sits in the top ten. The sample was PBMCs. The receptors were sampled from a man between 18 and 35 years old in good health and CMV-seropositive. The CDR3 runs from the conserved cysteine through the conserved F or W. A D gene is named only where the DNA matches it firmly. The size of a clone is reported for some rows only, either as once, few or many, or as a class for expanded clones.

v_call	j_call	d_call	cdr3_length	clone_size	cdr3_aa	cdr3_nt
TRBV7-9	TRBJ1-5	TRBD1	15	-	CASSLGTGGNQPQHF	TGTGCCAGCAGCTTAGGCACAGGGGGGAATCAGCCCCAGCATTTT
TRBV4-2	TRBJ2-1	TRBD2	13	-	CAAGTSGYNEQFF	TGTGCAGCCGGGACTAGCGGCTACAATGAGCAGTTCTTC
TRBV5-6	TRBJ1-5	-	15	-	CASSLYRTYNQPQHF	TGTGCCAGCAGCTTGTATAGAACGTACAATCAGCCCCAGCATTTT
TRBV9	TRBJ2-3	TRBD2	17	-	CASSPGLAGWGTDTQYF	TGTGCCAGCAGCCCTGGACTAGCGGGGTGGGGAACAGATACGCAGTATTTT
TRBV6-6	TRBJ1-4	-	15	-	CASSYSGGLNEKLFF	TGTGCCAGCAGTTACTCGGGGGGTCTAAATGAAAAACTGTTTTTT
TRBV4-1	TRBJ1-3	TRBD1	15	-	CASSQQQGTGNTIYF	TGCGCCAGCAGCCAACAACAGGGGACTGGAAACACCATATATTTT
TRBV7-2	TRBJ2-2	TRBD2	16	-	CASSLARLAGAGELFF	TGTGCCAGCAGCTTAGCGCGGCTAGCGGGGGCCGGGGAGCTGTTTTTT
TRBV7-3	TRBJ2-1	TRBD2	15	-	CASSSGLAGGDEQFF	TGTGCCAGCAGCTCGGGACTAGCGGGAGGGGATGAGCAGTTCTTC
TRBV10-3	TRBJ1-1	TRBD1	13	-	CAIQGAMNTEAFF	TGTGCCATCCAGGGGGCGATGAACACTGAAGCTTTCTTT
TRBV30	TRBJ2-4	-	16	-	CAWRGPGLGAKNIQYF	TGTGCCTGGAGGGGGCCCGGGCTTGGGGCCAAAAACATTCAGTACTTC
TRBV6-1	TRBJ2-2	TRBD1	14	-	CASRTGGGTGELFF	TGTGCCAGCAGGACAGGGGGCGGGACCGGGGAGCTGTTTTTT
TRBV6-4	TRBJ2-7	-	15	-	CASSEEPGSTYEQYF	TGTGCCAGCAGTGAGGAGCCCGGATCGACCTACGAGCAGTACTTC
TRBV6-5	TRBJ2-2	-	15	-	CASSYGDLNTGELFF	TGTGCCAGCAGTTACGGGGACTTGAACACCGGGGAGCTGTTTTTT
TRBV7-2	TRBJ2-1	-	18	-	CASSLASGWAGVSNEQFF	TGTGCCAGCAGCTTAGCATCGGGGTGGGCAGGGGTCAGCAATGAGCAGTTCTTC
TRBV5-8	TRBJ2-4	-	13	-	CASSRGPENIQYF	TGTGCCAGCAGCCGGGGTCCTGAAAACATTCAGTACTTC
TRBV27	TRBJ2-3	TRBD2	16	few	CASCPGTSESTDTQYF	TGTGCCAGCTGCCCCGGGACTAGCGAGAGCACAGATACGCAGTATTTT
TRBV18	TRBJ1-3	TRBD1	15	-	CASSPVGTGGNTIYF	TGTGCCAGCTCACCAGTGGGGACAGGGGGAAACACCATATATTTT
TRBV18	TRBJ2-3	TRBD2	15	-	CASSPPGGLGDTQYF	TGTGCCAGCTCACCACCGGGAGGGCTGGGAGATACGCAGTATTTT
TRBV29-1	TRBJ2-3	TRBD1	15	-	CSVATGVAARDTQYF	TGCAGCGTTGCTACAGGGGTTGCCGCACGAGATACGCAGTATTTT
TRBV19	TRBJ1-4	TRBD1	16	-	CASSIDFGQGNEKLFF	TGTGCCAGTAGTATAGATTTTGGACAGGGGAATGAAAAACTGTTTTTT
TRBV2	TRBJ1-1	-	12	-	CASSGQHPEAFF	TGTGCCAGCAGTGGACAGCATCCTGAAGCTTTCTTT
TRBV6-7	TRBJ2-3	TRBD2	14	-	CASSLLAGADTQYF	TGTGCCAGCAGTCTCTTAGCGGGAGCAGATACGCAGTATTTT
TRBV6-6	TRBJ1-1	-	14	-	CASTVQGKPTEAFF	TGTGCCAGCACCGTACAGGGAAAGCCCACTGAAGCTTTCTTT
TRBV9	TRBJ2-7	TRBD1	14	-	CASSVEDRGYEQYF	TGTGCCAGCAGCGTAGAGGACAGGGGATACGAGCAGTACTTC
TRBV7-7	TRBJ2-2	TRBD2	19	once	CASSPRGSGTSGSGGELFF	TGTGCCAGCAGCCCAAGAGGGTCGGGGACTAGCGGGAGCGGAGGGGAGCTGTTTTTT
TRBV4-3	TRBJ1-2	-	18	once	CASSQAGPQGSVNYGYTF	TGCGCCAGCAGCCAAGCGGGTCCCCAGGGGTCGGTCAACTATGGCTACACCTTC
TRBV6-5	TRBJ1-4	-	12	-	CASSQTNEKLFF	TGTGCCAGCAGTCAAACTAATGAAAAACTGTTTTTT
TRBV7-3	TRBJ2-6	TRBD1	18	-	CASSFLTGYASGANVLTF	TGTGCCAGCAGCTTCTTGACAGGGTACGCCTCTGGGGCCAACGTCCTGACTTTC
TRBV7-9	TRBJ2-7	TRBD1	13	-	CASSNRGTYEQYF	TGTGCCAGCAGCAACAGGGGAACCTACGAGCAGTACTTC
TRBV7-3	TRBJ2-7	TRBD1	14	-	CASSFRDRPYEQYF	TGTGCCAGCAGCTTCCGGGACAGGCCCTACGAGCAGTACTTC
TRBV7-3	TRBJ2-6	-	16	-	CASSLAQGSGANVLTF	TGTGCCAGCAGCTTAGCACAGGGTTCTGGGGCCAACGTCCTGACTTTC
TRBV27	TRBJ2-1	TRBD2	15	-	CASSSGTSGANEQFF	TGTGCCAGCAGTTCCGGGACTAGCGGGGCCAATGAGCAGTTCTTC
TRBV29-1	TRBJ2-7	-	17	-	CSVLGGGRKRGNYEQYF	TGCAGCGTTTTGGGGGGCGGGAGAAAGAGGGGAAACTACGAGCAGTACTTC
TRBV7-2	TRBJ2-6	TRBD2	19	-	CASSTRLAGVISGANVLTF	TGTGCCAGCAGCACTAGACTAGCGGGGGTGATCTCTGGGGCCAACGTCCTGACTTTC
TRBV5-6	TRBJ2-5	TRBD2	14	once	CASSYREAQETQYF	TGTGCCAGCAGCTACCGGGAGGCTCAAGAGACCCAGTACTTC
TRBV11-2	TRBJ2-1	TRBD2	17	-	CASSLGGLAGERSEQFF	TGTGCCAGCAGCTTAGGGGGACTAGCGGGAGAAAGGAGTGAGCAGTTCTTC
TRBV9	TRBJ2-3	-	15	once	CASSVAAVSTDTQYF	TGTGCCAGCAGCGTAGCGGCGGTAAGCACAGATACGCAGTATTTT
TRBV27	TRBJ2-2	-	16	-	CASSSWGVENTGELFF	TGTGCCAGCAGTTCTTGGGGGGTGGAGAACACCGGGGAGCTGTTTTTT
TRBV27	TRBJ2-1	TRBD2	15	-	CASSLGTSGSNEQFF	TGTGCCAGCAGTTTAGGGACTAGCGGGTCCAACGAGCAGTTCTTC
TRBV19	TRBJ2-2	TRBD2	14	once	CASRDGGSTGELFF	TGTGCCAGTAGGGACGGGGGGTCCACCGGGGAGCTGTTTTTT
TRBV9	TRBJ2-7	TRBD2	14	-	CASSGGLATYEQYF	TGTGCCAGCAGCGGTGGACTAGCTACCTACGAGCAGTACTTC
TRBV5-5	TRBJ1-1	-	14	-	CASSLVAGRAEAFF	TGTGCCAGCAGCTTGGTGGCAGGGAGGGCTGAAGCTTTCTTT
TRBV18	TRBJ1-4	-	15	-	CASSSVTQTNEKLFF	TGTGCCAGCTCCTCGGTAACGCAAACCAATGAAAAACTGTTTTTT
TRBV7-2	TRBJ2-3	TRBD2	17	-	CASSARLAGGGTDTQYF	TGTGCCAGCAGCGCCCGACTAGCGGGGGGCGGCACAGATACGCAGTATTTT
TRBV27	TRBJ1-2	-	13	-	CASSPYPGYGYTF	TGTGCCAGCAGTCCCTATCCAGGGTACGGCTACACCTTC